The present TCR beta chain was sequenced within a study of blood T cell repertoires in COVID-19. Study summary: From the United States, Italy and Spain came samples of acute and convalescent COVID-19. Nucleic acid was either cDNA or gDNA, and it came from T cells, B-cell-depleted T cells, or PBMCs.

V was pared by 0 bases and J by 2 bases, with 2 bases of the junction left unmatched. Germline V CDR1 and CDR2: SGDLS, YYNGEE. The CDR3 is 15 residues long. Original analysis: Scientists estimated how many nucleated cells there were by amplifying reference gene primers. Sequencing was performed with immunoSEQ multiplex PCR; in TCRdb, only in-frame clones are kept and a portion is missing. The V and J calls and the clone size are those of that table, but D and trimming were determined from the DNA. The sample carries more than 200,000 clones, over 70% recorded once. This clone was detected a few times.

The sample comprised peripheral blood. The rearrangement joins TRBV9 to TRBJ2-1, with TRBD2 matching over 7 bases. This sequence originates from an elderly woman with acute or convalescent COVID-19. The CDR3 DNA is TGTGCCAGCAGCGTAGCGAGCGGGACCTACAATGAGCAGTTCTTC. Its protein is CASSVASGTYNEQFF. The full variable domain, rest sourced from reference TRBV9 and TRBJ2-1, is DSGVTQTPKHLITATGQRVTLRCSPRSGDLSVYWYQQSLDQGLQFLIQYYNGEERAKGNILERFSAQQFPDLHSELNLSSLELGDSALYFCASSVASGTYNEQFFGPGTRLTVL.